The present TCR beta chain was sequenced within a study of T cells in Graves' hyperthyroidism and ophthalmopathy. Diagnosis of hyperthyroidism was new in patients aged 18 to 65, and its duration was under 2 months. Researchers barred patients who had uncontrolled infection, other autoimmune disease, pregnancy or lactation. Thyroid ultrasound, orbital computed tomography, clinical symptoms, and serum thyroxine and TRAb underpinned diagnoses. CDR1 is LNHDA, CDR2 SQIVND, per germline (reference sequence). The CDR3 covers 14 residues. The investigators amplified TCR beta CDR3 regions from RNA transcripts. HTBI primers were the set used in a first-round RT-PCR of the TCR CDR3. TCRdb called the multiplex PCR reads again in MiXCR, with one record for every CDR3 protein. The repertoire holds a few hundred thousand distinct CDR3 sequences, with more than 45% as singletons. Study results and limitations: Most thyroid-expanded clonotypes above 0.001 were also found in blood.

This clonotype was seen a handful of times. Its target is not known. Sequence at one end of the junction differs from germline and may be a read error. The sequenced material came from peripheral blood or thyroid tissue (not recorded which). The J gene is TRBJ1-5, the V gene TRBV19; 7 nucleotides match TRBD1. The TCR comes from a woman aged 18-29 years with Graves' hyperthyroidism. CDR3 sequence: CAGSGTVSNQPQHF. The CDR3 nucleotides are TGTGCCGGTAGTGGGACAGTTAGCAATCAGCCCCAGCATTTT.